This TCR beta chain was captured by sequencing in a study of T cell changes during pregnancy in multiple sclerosis. Some clones are missing from TCRdb's copy, which holds only in-frame ones; the method was immunoSEQ multiplex PCR. Of about 23,000 clones in the sample, around 88% were seen once. V lost 2 bases, J lost 6 bases, and 9 bases stayed unmatched. Germline loops: CDR1 MNHNS, CDR2 SASEGT. The CDR3 runs to 17 residues. The receptor's source is a female donor with multiple sclerosis, enrolled in a pregnancy study. The sample consisted of CD8+ T cells from peripheral blood mononuclear cells, taken in the first trimester of pregnancy. This chain links TRBV6-1 with TRBJ2-1; TRBD2 agrees at 11 bases. As DNA, the CDR3 is TGTGCCAGCAGTGAATCCTTTATAGCGGGAGGGATCAATGAGCAGTTCTTC. Translated, it gives CASSESFIAGGINEQFF.